Listed below are T cell receptor beta chains from one sample, sequenced in a study of technical replicates of blood from several donors. The protocol was immunoSEQ multiplex PCR, while the TCRdb copy is restricted to in-frame clones and leaves out a portion. The data show about 79,000 clones, 90% to 95% seen once. The sample taken for sequencing was T cells isolated from PBMCs. Receptor source: a human donor in good health. Both conserved end residues are trimmed from each CDR3. Where a row states a size, it is once, few, many or the class of an expanded clone; other rows omit it.

J gene: TRBJ2-5
clone size: NA
V gene: TRBV2
CDR3 protein: AYRSSGGQETQY

J gene: TRBJ1-4
clone size: NA
V gene: TRBV5-8
CDR3 protein: ASKPDSFNEKLF

J gene: TRBJ1-4
clone size: NA
V gene: TRBV10-1
CDR3 protein: ASSFRTGEKLF

J gene: TRBJ2-3
clone size: NA
V gene: TRBV27
CDR3 protein: ASSYTPSGGTDTQY

J gene: TRBJ2-7
clone size: NA
V gene: TRBV18
CDR3 protein: ASSPAGQGYEQY

J gene: TRBJ1-5
clone size: few
V gene: TRBV7-8
CDR3 protein: ASSSNGLSSNQPQH

J gene: TRBJ2-7
clone size: NA
V gene: TRBV29-1
CDR3 protein: SAAGQGPFYEQY

J gene: TRBJ1-1
clone size: NA
V gene: TRBV6-1
CDR3 protein: ASRSTGILEAF

J gene: TRBJ2-5
clone size: once
V gene: TRBV5-6
CDR3 protein: ASSLGLAGVFQTQY

J gene: TRBJ1-1
clone size: NA
V gene: TRBV28
CDR3 protein: ASSPTTDRAEAF

J gene: TRBJ2-3
clone size: NA
V gene: TRBV29-1
CDR3 protein: SVDYSGDTQY

J gene: TRBJ2-5
clone size: NA
V gene: TRBV29-1
CDR3 protein: SVRSGGETQY

J gene: TRBJ2-3
clone size: NA
V gene: TRBV5-1
CDR3 protein: ASSTDRERRTSGSPDTQY

J gene: TRBJ2-1
clone size: NA
V gene: TRBV5-4
CDR3 protein: ASSLATGGIYNEQF

J gene: TRBJ2-6
clone size: NA
V gene: TRBV7-3
CDR3 protein: ASSSSGGGSGANVLT

J gene: TRBJ1-4
clone size: once
V gene: TRBV5-1
CDR3 protein: ASSAPDRGIEKLF

J gene: TRBJ1-6
clone size: NA
V gene: TRBV27
CDR3 protein: ASTPESGNSPLH

J gene: TRBJ1-2
clone size: once
V gene: TRBV6-4
CDR3 protein: ASSDSRQKLKDGYT

J gene: TRBJ1-6
clone size: NA
V gene: TRBV19
CDR3 protein: ASSRPTGSPLH

J gene: TRBJ2-7
clone size: NA
V gene: TRBV5-1
CDR3 protein: ASSEAPGQGGYEQY

J gene: TRBJ1-2
clone size: NA
V gene: TRBV11-2
CDR3 protein: ASSPWTTPNYGYT

J gene: TRBJ1-2
clone size: NA
V gene: TRBV29-1
CDR3 protein: SVELGQNYGYT

J gene: TRBJ2-7
clone size: NA
V gene: TRBV4-2
CDR3 protein: ASSPSPSGQIYEQY

J gene: TRBJ2-7
clone size: NA
V gene: TRBV23-1
CDR3 protein: ASSPGTGFYEQY

J gene: TRBJ2-7
clone size: once
V gene: TRBV11-2
CDR3 protein: ASSLVRGRFYEQY

J gene: TRBJ2-3
clone size: NA
V gene: TRBV5-1
CDR3 protein: ASSWATDTQY

J gene: TRBJ1-5
clone size: NA
V gene: TRBV6-5
CDR3 protein: ASSWSGNQPQH

J gene: TRBJ2-7
clone size: NA
V gene: TRBV6-1
CDR3 protein: ASTRTEGYEQY

J gene: TRBJ2-5
clone size: NA
V gene: TRBV4-2
CDR3 protein: ASSPHSQETQY

J gene: TRBJ1-2
clone size: NA
V gene: TRBV28
CDR3 protein: ASSLPTRGYT

J gene: TRBJ1-2
clone size: NA
V gene: TRBV28
CDR3 protein: ASSRRGHYGYT

J gene: TRBJ2-1
clone size: NA
V gene: TRBV6-4
CDR3 protein: ASSDSRLVAVNEQF

J gene: TRBJ2-3
clone size: NA
V gene: TRBV6-1
CDR3 protein: ASLRGISTDTQY

J gene: TRBJ2-5
clone size: NA
V gene: TRBV7-7
CDR3 protein: ASSPGLAGGAETQY

J gene: TRBJ2-1
clone size: once
V gene: TRBV7-9
CDR3 protein: ASIFRDTDRGLQF

J gene: TRBJ2-3
clone size: NA
V gene: TRBV27
CDR3 protein: ASSLKRGGFTDTQY

J gene: TRBJ1-2
clone size: NA
V gene: TRBV28
CDR3 protein: ASGPNYGYT

J gene: TRBJ2-5
clone size: NA
V gene: TRBV7-9
CDR3 protein: ASSPRETQY

J gene: TRBJ2-7
clone size: once
V gene: TRBV6-5
CDR3 protein: ASSPRGDYEQY

J gene: TRBJ1-2
clone size: NA
V gene: TRBV6-5
CDR3 protein: ASYQWGGGYT

J gene: TRBJ2-7
clone size: NA
V gene: TRBV27
CDR3 protein: ASSLSPLGEQY

J gene: TRBJ2-6
clone size: NA
V gene: TRBV2
CDR3 protein: ASQDNPLRANVLT

J gene: TRBJ2-7
clone size: NA
V gene: TRBV4-1
CDR3 protein: ASSQDFRPLAGNIYEQY

J gene: TRBJ2-1
clone size: NA
V gene: TRBV7-6
CDR3 protein: ASSLATPGNEQF

J gene: TRBJ1-2
clone size: NA
V gene: TRBV28
CDR3 protein: ASSPDYGYT

J gene: TRBJ1-1
clone size: NA
V gene: TRBV9
CDR3 protein: ASSVGLKGQGNTEAF

J gene: TRBJ2-2
clone size: NA
V gene: TRBV9
CDR3 protein: ASSATSGYTGELF

J gene: TRBJ1-2
clone size: NA
V gene: TRBV5-4
CDR3 protein: ASSLGGGAANYGYT

J gene: TRBJ1-4
clone size: NA
V gene: TRBV6-5
CDR3 protein: ASRWGVGEKLF

J gene: TRBJ2-1
clone size: once
V gene: TRBV7-9
CDR3 protein: ASVSGIGYNEQF

J gene: TRBJ1-2
clone size: once
V gene: TRBV28
CDR3 protein: ASIPQGPNYGYT

J gene: TRBJ2-7
clone size: NA
V gene: TRBV9
CDR3 protein: ASSLNPAGGEQY

J gene: TRBJ1-5
clone size: NA
V gene: TRBV19
CDR3 protein: ASSIKGGNQPQH

J gene: TRBJ1-2
clone size: NA
V gene: TRBV12-5
CDR3 protein: ASGRTGTNYGYT

J gene: TRBJ2-3
clone size: NA
V gene: TRBV9
CDR3 protein: ASSVPSGTSTDTQY

J gene: TRBJ1-5
clone size: NA
V gene: TRBV28
CDR3 protein: ASSTGQGRSEPQH

J gene: TRBJ2-2
clone size: NA
V gene: TRBV25-1
CDR3 protein: ASSEERRSSANTGELF

J gene: TRBJ2-2
clone size: NA
V gene: TRBV27
CDR3 protein: ASSFYNPGELF

J gene: TRBJ1-4
clone size: once
V gene: TRBV4-2
CDR3 protein: ASSQGNRGSEKLF